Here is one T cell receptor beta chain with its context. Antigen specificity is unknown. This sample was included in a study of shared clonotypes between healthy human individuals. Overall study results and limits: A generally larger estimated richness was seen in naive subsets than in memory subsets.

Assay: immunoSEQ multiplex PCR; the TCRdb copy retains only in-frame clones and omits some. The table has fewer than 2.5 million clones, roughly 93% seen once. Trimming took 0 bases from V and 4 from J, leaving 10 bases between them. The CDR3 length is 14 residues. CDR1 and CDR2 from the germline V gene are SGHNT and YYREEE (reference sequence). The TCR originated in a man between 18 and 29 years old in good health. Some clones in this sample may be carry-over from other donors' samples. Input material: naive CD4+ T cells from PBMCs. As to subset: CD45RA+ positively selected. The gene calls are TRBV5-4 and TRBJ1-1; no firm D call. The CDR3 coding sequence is TGTGCCAGCAGCTTGGACGGGTTTGTCACTGAAGCTTTCTTT. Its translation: CASSLDGFVTEAFF.